This T cell receptor (beta chain) was sequenced in a study of T-cell reconstitution after alpha-beta-depleted transplantation in children. Germline-derived CDR1 and CDR2 are MNHNS and SASEGT. Trimming pared 7 bases from V and 4 bases from J, leaving 11 bases between. The CDR3 spans 13 residues. This sample's TCRbeta library carried unique molecular identifier barcodes. TCRdb reanalysed the PCR reads using MiXCR and keeps one entry per CDR3 protein. Here the sample spans about 480,000 distinct CDR3 sequences, about 12% being singletons. This clonotype was counted a few times. The sequence came from a human donor who donated a stem cell graft to a child with combined immunodeficiency. This chain connects TRBV6-1 to TRBJ2-1; D may be TRBD1 or TRBD2 (6 bases each). Sequencing used PBMCs from the stem cell graft donor, obtained from the stem cell graft. CDR3 region: CASKEGEYNEQFF. Written as DNA, the CDR3 is TGTGCCAGCAAGGAGGGGGAGTACAATGAGCAGTTCTTC.